A single sample is the source of the 12 T cell receptor beta chains below, sequenced in a study of T cells after yellow fever vaccination. TCRdb analysed the 5' RACE reads with MiXCR anew, one entry per CDR3 protein. This sample has roughly 50,000 distinct CDR3 sequences; about 7.9% occur once, and the top ten carry more than 25%. The sample in question was CD8+ T cells sorted from PBMCs, obtained more than 14 days after the first yellow fever vaccination. The receptors originated from a man between 18 and 29 years old who received the YFV17D yellow fever vaccine.

In its sample, this clonotype was seen many times. As DNA, the CDR3 is TGCGCCAGCAGCCAAGTCGACAGGGACAGGGACATTCAGTACTTC. Amino acid sequence: CASSQVDRDRDIQYF. V usage is TRBV4-1 and J usage is TRBJ2-4; 9 bases fit TRBD1. The trim removed 1 base at V and 8 bases at J, leaving 6 bases unmatched. Germline lookup yields CDR1 MGHRA and CDR2 YSYEKL. This CDR3 is 15 amino acids long.

This clonotype was seen ten or more times. The chain uses TRBV6-2 or TRBV6-3 and TRBJ2-5; 7 nucleotides match TRBD1. The V segment lost 0 bases and the J segment 6 bases; nucleotides outside the gene matches: 4. There are 14 residues in the CDR3. Germline V gene data show CDR1 as MNHEY and CDR2 as SVGEGT. CDR3 protein: CASSYSETGKTQYF. In DNA form, the CDR3 reads TGTGCCAGCAGTTACTCCGAGACAGGGAAGACCCAGTACTTC.

The CDR3 coding sequence is TGCAGCGTCGCAGTTATGAACACTGAAGCTTTCTTT. Encoded protein: CSVAVMNTEAFF. V gene TRBV29-1 combines with J gene TRBJ1-1; D remains unclear. The CDR3 sequence is 12 residues long. The V end was cut by 6 bases, the J end by 0 bases, with 8 bases between. The germline V gene has CDR1 SQVTM and CDR2 ANQGSEA.

This clonotype was detected ten times or more. The CDR3 sequence: CASSQEPWDNEQFF. The CDR3 coding sequence is TGCGCCAGCAGCCAAGAACCCTGGGACAATGAGCAGTTCTTC. This rearrangement joins TRBV4-3 to TRBJ2-1; D not resolved. V shed 0 bases and J shed 5 bases, with 8 bases lying between them. This CDR3 spans 14 amino acids. The germline gives CDR1 LGHNA, CDR2 YSLEER.

This clonotype was counted at least ten times. The chain couples TRBV5-1 to TRBJ2-5; perhaps TRBD1 as D (5 bases). V lost 5 bases to trimming and J lost 2 bases, with 16 bases between them. The CDR3 consists of 15 residues. Looked up from germline, CDR1 is SGHRS and CDR2 is YFSETQ. CDR3 coding DNA: TGCGCCAGCAGAGGAACAGGCGGACCTCAAGAGACCCAGTACTTC. The encoded protein is CASRGTGGPQETQYF.

In this sample, this clonotype turned up many times. The rearrangement uses TRBV6-1 and TRBJ1-2, with 8 bases fitting TRBD1. With V trimmed by 1 base and J by 4 bases, 5 bases remained unmatched. Germline-derived CDR1 and CDR2 are MNHNS and SASEGT. The CDR3 sequence is 15 residues long. CDR3 residues: CASSEGTGPSYGYTF. The CDR3 nucleotides read TGTGCCAGCAGTGAAGGGACAGGGCCTAGCTATGGCTACACCTTC.

The V and J genes are TRBV7-6 and TRBJ2-1; perhaps TRBD1 as D (6 bases). The CDR3 consists of 20 residues. V dropped 2 bases and J dropped 0 bases, with 23 bases sitting between them. The germline CDR1 and CDR2 sequences are SGHVS and FNYEAQ. The CDR3 is CASSLKNYRAPQSSYNEQFF. CDR3 DNA sequence: TGTGCCAGCAGCTTAAAGAACTACAGGGCCCCCCAGAGCTCCTACAATGAGCAGTTCTTC.

This clonotype was recorded at least ten times. This chain connects TRBV7-3 to TRBJ2-1; TRBD1 aligns across 8 bases. This CDR3 region has 15 residues. The germline V gene has CDR1 SGHTA and CDR2 FQGTGA. The V segment lost 5 bases and the J segment 4 bases; nucleotides outside the gene matches: 7. CDR3 sequence (DNA): TGTGCCAGCAGCAAAAACAGGGGGGCGTACAATGAGCAGTTCTTC. This codes for CASSKNRGAYNEQFF. The variable domain in full, completed from reference TRBV7-3 and TRBJ2-1, reads GAGVSQTPSNKVTEKGKYVELRCDPISGHTALYWYRQSLGQGPEFLIYFQGTGAADDSGLPNDRFFAVRPEGSVSTLKIQRTERGDSAVYLCASSKNRGAYNEQFFGPGTRLTVL.

This clonotype was counted many times. This chain connects TRBV7-3 to TRBJ2-1; D tentatively reads TRBD1 or TRBD2 (6 bases each). The V gene lost 5 bases and the J gene lost 4 bases, with 18 bases spanning the gap. There are 16 residues in the CDR3. Germline V CDR1 and CDR2: SGHTA, FQGTGA. CDR3 amino acids: CASSPFPGAPYNEQFF. The DNA for the CDR3 is TGTGCCAGCAGCCCCTTCCCGGGGGCCCCTTACAATGAGCAGTTCTTC.

This chain joins TRBV12-5 and TRBJ2-7; TRBD2 aligns across 14 bases. This CDR3 has 16 amino acids. In germline, CDR1 is LGHNT, CDR2 FRNRAP. J was trimmed by 4 bases and V by 8 bases; bases with no gene match: 10. CDR3 region: CASRRGLAGAGYEQYV. As DNA, the CDR3 is TGTGCTAGTCGCCGGGGACTAGCGGGGGCAGGGTACGAGCAGTACGTC.

This clonotype came up many times. The J gene is TRBJ2-5, the V gene TRBV7-9; 8 nucleotides line up with TRBD2. Germline V gene sequence: CDR1 SEHNR, CDR2 FQNEAQ (reference sequence). V lost 5 bases and J lost 6; bases outside the gene matches: 11. CDR3 size: 15 residues. The CDR3 protein is CASSTRDSGGKTQYF. The CDR3 coding sequence is TGTGCCAGCAGCACGAGGGACTCGGGGGGGAAGACCCAGTACTTC.

This clonotype appeared many times. The chain has TRBV12-3 or TRBV12-4 and TRBJ2-1, with no clear D. Trimming pared 5 bases from V and 6 bases from J, leaving 11 bases between. The CDR3 runs to 13 residues. The CDR3 is CASSLRWGNEQFF. The DNA of the CDR3 is TGTGCCAGCAGTCTCCGGTGGGGCAATGAGCAGTTCTTC.